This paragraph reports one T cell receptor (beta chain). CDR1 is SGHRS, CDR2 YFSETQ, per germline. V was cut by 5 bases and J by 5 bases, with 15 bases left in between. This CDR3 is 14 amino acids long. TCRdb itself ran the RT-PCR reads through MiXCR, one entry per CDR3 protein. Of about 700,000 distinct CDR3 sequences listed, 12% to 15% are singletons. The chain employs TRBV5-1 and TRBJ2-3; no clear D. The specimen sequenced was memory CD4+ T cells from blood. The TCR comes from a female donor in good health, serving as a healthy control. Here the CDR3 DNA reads TGCGCCAGCAGGGATATAACGAACAAAGATACGCAGTATTTT. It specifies CASRDITNKDTQYF. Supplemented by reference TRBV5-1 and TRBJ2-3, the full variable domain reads KAGVTQTPRYLIKTRGQQVTLSCSPISGHRSVSWYQQTPGQGLQFLFEYFSETQRNKGNFPGRFSGRQFSNSRSEMNVSTLELGDSALYLCASRDITNKDTQYFGPGTRLTVL.